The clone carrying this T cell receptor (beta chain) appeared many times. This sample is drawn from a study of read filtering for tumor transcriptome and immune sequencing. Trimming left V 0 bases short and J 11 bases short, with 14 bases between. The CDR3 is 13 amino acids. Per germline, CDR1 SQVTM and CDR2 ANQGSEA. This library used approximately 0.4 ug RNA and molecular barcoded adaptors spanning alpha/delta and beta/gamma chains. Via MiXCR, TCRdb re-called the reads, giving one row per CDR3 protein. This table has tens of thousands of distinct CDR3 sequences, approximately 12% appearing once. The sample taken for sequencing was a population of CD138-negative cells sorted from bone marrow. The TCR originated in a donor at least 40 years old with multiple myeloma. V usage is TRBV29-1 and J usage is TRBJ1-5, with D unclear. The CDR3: CSVEDPGVRAQHF. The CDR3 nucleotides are TGCAGCGTTGAAGATCCTGGCGTGAGGGCCCAGCATTTT. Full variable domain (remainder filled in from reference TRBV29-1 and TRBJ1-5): SAVISQKPSRDICQRGTSLTIQCQVDSQVTMMFWYRQQPGQSLTLIATANQGSEATYESGFVIDKFPISRPNLTFSTLTVSNMSPEDSSIYLCSVEDPGVRAQHFGDGTRLSIL.